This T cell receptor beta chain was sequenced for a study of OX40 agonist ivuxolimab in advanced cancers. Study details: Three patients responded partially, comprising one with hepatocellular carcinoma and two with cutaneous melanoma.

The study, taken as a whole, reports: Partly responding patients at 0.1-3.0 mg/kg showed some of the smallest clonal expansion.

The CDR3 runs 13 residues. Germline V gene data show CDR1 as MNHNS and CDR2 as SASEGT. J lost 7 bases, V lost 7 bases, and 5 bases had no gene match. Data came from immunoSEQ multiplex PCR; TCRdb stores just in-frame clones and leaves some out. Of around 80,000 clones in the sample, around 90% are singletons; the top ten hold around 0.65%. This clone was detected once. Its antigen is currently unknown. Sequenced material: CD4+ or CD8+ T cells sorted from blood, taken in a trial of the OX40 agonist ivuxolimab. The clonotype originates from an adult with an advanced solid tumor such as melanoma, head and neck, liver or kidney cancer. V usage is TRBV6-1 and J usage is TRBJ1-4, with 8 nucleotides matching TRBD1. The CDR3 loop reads CASNGRGPEKLFF. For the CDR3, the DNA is TGTGCCAGCAACGGCAGGGGGCCTGAAAAACTGTTTTTT.